The rows below give T cell receptor beta chains drawn from one sample of a study of T cell responses to AZD1222 COVID-19 vaccine. This table comes from immunoSEQ multiplex PCR, and its TCRdb copy is limited to in-frame clones, with some not included. Among about 100,000 clones listed, roughly 91% were seen once. Sequenced here: peripheral blood, sampled on day 0 of AZD1222 vaccination. The receptors shown here come from an adult in good health. Both conserved end residues are part of each CDR3. D genes are given only for firm matches. Clone size, where shown, is once, few, many, or a class for clones that have expanded.

v_gene: TRBV5-6; j_gene: TRBJ1-3; abundance: .; d_gene: .; CDR3aa: CASSLGGLNSGNTIYF; CDR3nt: TGTGCCAGCAGCCTGGGGGGACTGAACTCTGGAAACACCATATATTTT
v_gene: TRBV20-1; j_gene: TRBJ2-2; abundance: .; d_gene: .; CDR3aa: CSASGRGHTGELFF; CDR3nt: TGCAGTGCTAGTGGTAGGGGCCACACCGGGGAGCTGTTTTTT
v_gene: TRBV4-1; j_gene: TRBJ1-5; abundance: .; d_gene: TRBD1; CDR3aa: CASSPTGGPGQPQHF; CDR3nt: TGCGCCAGCAGCCCTACAGGGGGCCCCGGCCAGCCCCAGCATTTT
v_gene: TRBV13; j_gene: TRBJ1-5; abundance: .; d_gene: TRBD1; CDR3aa: CASSQGQGANQPQHF; CDR3nt: TGTGCCAGCAGTCAGGGACAGGGAGCTAATCAGCCCCAGCATTTT
v_gene: TRBV27; j_gene: TRBJ2-1; abundance: .; d_gene: TRBD2; CDR3aa: CASSFLAGGPSAYNEQFF; CDR3nt: TGTGCCAGCAGTTTTCTAGCGGGAGGGCCTAGCGCCTACAATGAGCAGTTCTTC
v_gene: TRBV2; j_gene: TRBJ1-4; abundance: .; d_gene: TRBD1; CDR3aa: CASCRQGAETNEKLFF; CDR3nt: TGTGCCAGCTGCCGACAGGGGGCAGAGACTAATGAAAAACTGTTTTTT
v_gene: TRBV20-1; j_gene: TRBJ1-2; abundance: .; d_gene: .; CDR3aa: CSASTGNYGYTF; CDR3nt: TGCAGTGCTAGTACAGGGAACTATGGCTACACCTTC
v_gene: TRBV4-1; j_gene: TRBJ2-3; abundance: .; d_gene: .; CDR3aa: CASSQGTRSTDTQYF; CDR3nt: TGCGCCAGCAGCCAAGGAACCCGCAGCACAGATACGCAGTATTTT
v_gene: TRBV27; j_gene: TRBJ2-3; abundance: .; d_gene: TRBD2; CDR3aa: CASTIPAGNTDTQYF; CDR3nt: TGTGCCAGCACCATCCCAGCGGGAAACACAGATACGCAGTATTTT
v_gene: TRBV7-9; j_gene: TRBJ1-4; abundance: .; d_gene: .; CDR3aa: CASSSNLSGDRHLNEKLFF; CDR3nt: TGTGCCAGCAGCTCAAATTTATCCGGGGACCGCCACCTAAATGAAAAACTGTTTTTT
v_gene: TRBV28; j_gene: TRBJ1-1; abundance: once; d_gene: .; CDR3aa: CASSLVFNTEAFF; CDR3nt: TGTGCCAGCAGTTTGGTGTTCAACACTGAAGCTTTCTTT
v_gene: TRBV7-9; j_gene: TRBJ1-5; abundance: .; d_gene: .; CDR3aa: CASSVGARGQPQHF; CDR3nt: TGTGCCAGCAGCGTCGGAGCCAGGGGACAGCCCCAGCATTTT
v_gene: TRBV4-1; j_gene: TRBJ2-7; abundance: .; d_gene: TRBD1; CDR3aa: CASSPRDRGQQYF; CDR3nt: TGCGCCAGCAGCCCCCGGGACAGGGGGCAGCAGTACTTC
v_gene: TRBV4-1; j_gene: TRBJ2-7; abundance: .; d_gene: .; CDR3aa: CASSQGGVRGTSYEQYF; CDR3nt: TGCGCCAGCAGCCAAGGGGGGGTGCGGGGAACCTCCTACGAGCAGTACTTC
v_gene: TRBV18; j_gene: TRBJ2-7; abundance: once; d_gene: TRBD2; CDR3aa: CASSPLSLAGGPGEQYF; CDR3nt: TGTGCCAGCTCACCACTCTCCTTAGCGGGAGGGCCGGGGGAGCAGTACTTC
v_gene: TRBV19; j_gene: TRBJ1-2; abundance: .; d_gene: .; CDR3aa: CASTKGVADGYTF; CDR3nt: TGTGCCAGTACAAAAGGGGTGGCGGATGGCTACACCTTC
v_gene: TRBV7-3; j_gene: TRBJ2-1; abundance: .; d_gene: .; CDR3aa: CASSLTMSRAYNEQFF; CDR3nt: TGTGCCAGCAGCTTAACGATGAGCCGGGCCTACAATGAGCAGTTCTTC
v_gene: TRBV4-1; j_gene: TRBJ2-1; abundance: .; d_gene: .; CDR3aa: CASSARRGEYNEQFF; CDR3nt: TGCGCCAGCAGCGCCCGTCGGGGCGAATACAATGAGCAGTTCTTC
v_gene: TRBV5-1; j_gene: TRBJ2-2; abundance: .; d_gene: TRBD1; CDR3aa: CASSLLTGEGGELFF; CDR3nt: TGCGCCAGCAGCTTGCTGACAGGGGAAGGCGGGGAGCTGTTTTTT
v_gene: TRBV3-1/TRBV3-2; j_gene: TRBJ1-4; abundance: many; d_gene: .; CDR3aa: CASSQVLGVGEKLFF; CDR3nt: TGTGCCAGCAGCCAAGTACTAGGGGTCGGCGAAAAACTGTTTTTT
v_gene: TRBV3-1/TRBV3-2; j_gene: TRBJ1-2; abundance: .; d_gene: .; CDR3aa: CASSWRQNSGYTF; CDR3nt: TGTGCCAGCAGCTGGCGACAGAACTCTGGCTACACCTTC
v_gene: TRBV19; j_gene: TRBJ1-5; abundance: .; d_gene: .; CDR3aa: CASSIHPGEGEQPQHF; CDR3nt: TGTGCCAGTAGTATACACCCAGGGGAAGGAGAACAGCCCCAGCATTTT
v_gene: TRBV12-3/TRBV12-4; j_gene: TRBJ2-3; abundance: .; d_gene: TRBD2; CDR3aa: CATGTSGIDTQYF; CDR3nt: TGTGCCACAGGGACTAGCGGAATAGATACGCAGTATTTT
v_gene: TRBV7-2; j_gene: TRBJ2-7; abundance: .; d_gene: TRBD2; CDR3aa: CASRWTSGTREQYF; CDR3nt: TGTGCCAGCAGATGGACTAGCGGGACTCGGGAGCAGTACTTC
v_gene: TRBV27; j_gene: TRBJ2-5; abundance: .; d_gene: .; CDR3aa: CASSPFIARQIQETQYF; CDR3nt: TGTGCCAGCAGTCCGTTTATAGCGCGGCAGATCCAAGAGACCCAGTACTTC
v_gene: TRBV12-3/TRBV12-4; j_gene: TRBJ2-5; abundance: .; d_gene: .; CDR3aa: CASSSRVGTQYF; CDR3nt: TGTGCCAGCAGTTCTAGAGTGGGGACCCAGTACTTC
v_gene: TRBV5-1; j_gene: TRBJ1-2; abundance: .; d_gene: .; CDR3aa: CASSFTNGYTF; CDR3nt: TGCGCCAGCAGCTTCACAAATGGCTACACCTTC
v_gene: TRBV10-2; j_gene: TRBJ2-6; abundance: .; d_gene: TRBD2; CDR3aa: CASSESDLGLVGANVLTF; CDR3nt: TGCGCCAGCAGTGAATCAGATCTCGGACTAGTTGGGGCCAACGTCCTGACTTTC
v_gene: TRBV5-1; j_gene: TRBJ2-7; abundance: .; d_gene: TRBD2; CDR3aa: CASSLYLGLAGAPSYEQYF; CDR3nt: TGCGCCAGCAGCTTGTATTTGGGACTAGCGGGAGCCCCATCCTACGAGCAGTACTTC
v_gene: TRBV7-8; j_gene: TRBJ1-1; abundance: .; d_gene: .; CDR3aa: CASSLNRDTEAFF; CDR3nt: TGTGCCAGCAGCTTAAACAGGGACACTGAAGCTTTCTTT
v_gene: TRBV6-5; j_gene: TRBJ1-1; abundance: .; d_gene: TRBD1; CDR3aa: CASSYSGTGGTEAFF; CDR3nt: TGTGCCAGCAGTTACTCTGGGACAGGGGGCACTGAAGCTTTCTTT
v_gene: TRBV20-1; j_gene: TRBJ2-5; abundance: .; d_gene: .; CDR3aa: CSKVAFETQYF; CDR3nt: TGCAGTAAGGTCGCCTTCGAGACCCAGTACTTC
v_gene: TRBV18; j_gene: TRBJ2-6; abundance: .; d_gene: .; CDR3aa: CASSPPGVGANVLTF; CDR3nt: TGTGCCAGCTCACCGCCGGGAGTAGGGGCCAACGTCCTGACTTTC
v_gene: TRBV9; j_gene: TRBJ2-2; abundance: .; d_gene: TRBD2; CDR3aa: CASSVAGGPAGELFF; CDR3nt: TGTGCCAGCAGCGTAGCGGGAGGGCCTGCCGGGGAGCTGTTTTTT
v_gene: TRBV19; j_gene: TRBJ1-5; abundance: once; d_gene: .; CDR3aa: CASSIALNNQPQHF; CDR3nt: TGTGCCAGTAGTATAGCCCTGAATAATCAGCCCCAGCATTTT
v_gene: TRBV28; j_gene: TRBJ2-7; abundance: few; d_gene: TRBD1; CDR3aa: CASSADRDNHEQYF; CDR3nt: TGTGCCAGCAGTGCGGACAGGGATAATCACGAGCAGTACTTC
v_gene: TRBV27; j_gene: TRBJ2-7; abundance: .; d_gene: .; CDR3aa: CASSLSRASSYEQYF; CDR3nt: TGTGCCAGCAGTTTAAGCAGGGCCTCCTCCTACGAGCAGTACTTC
v_gene: TRBV4-1; j_gene: TRBJ2-1; abundance: .; d_gene: .; CDR3aa: CASSLLGKEQFF; CDR3nt: TGCGCCAGCAGCCTCTTGGGGAAGGAGCAGTTCTTC
v_gene: TRBV5-4; j_gene: TRBJ2-1; abundance: .; d_gene: TRBD2; CDR3aa: CASTYGGSSYNEQFF; CDR3nt: TGTGCCAGTACCTACGGCGGGAGCTCCTACAATGAGCAGTTCTTC
v_gene: TRBV6-5; j_gene: TRBJ2-1; abundance: .; d_gene: TRBD1; CDR3aa: CASSQGQHNEQFF; CDR3nt: TGTGCCAGCAGCCAGGGACAGCACAATGAGCAGTTCTTC
v_gene: TRBV19; j_gene: TRBJ2-6; abundance: once; d_gene: TRBD1; CDR3aa: CASSTWTGRSARGANVLTF; CDR3nt: TGTGCCAGTAGTACTTGGACAGGGAGGTCGGCGAGAGGGGCCAACGTCCTGACTTTC
v_gene: TRBV6-6; j_gene: TRBJ1-4; abundance: .; d_gene: .; CDR3aa: CASRAGGEYEKLFF; CDR3nt: TGTGCCAGCAGAGCCGGGGGGGAATATGAAAAACTGTTTTTT
v_gene: TRBV5-4; j_gene: TRBJ2-3; abundance: .; d_gene: TRBD1; CDR3aa: CASSLAGTGRDTQYF; CDR3nt: TGTGCCAGCAGCTTGGCCGGGACAGGGAGAGATACGCAGTATTTT
v_gene: TRBV7-9; j_gene: TRBJ2-5; abundance: .; d_gene: .; CDR3aa: CASSLGQETQYF; CDR3nt: TGTGCCAGCAGCTTGGGCCAAGAGACCCAGTACTTC
v_gene: TRBV3-1/TRBV3-2; j_gene: TRBJ2-5; abundance: .; d_gene: .; CDR3aa: CASSLTQHETQYF; CDR3nt: TGTGCCAGCAGCCTAACCCAGCACGAGACCCAGTACTTC